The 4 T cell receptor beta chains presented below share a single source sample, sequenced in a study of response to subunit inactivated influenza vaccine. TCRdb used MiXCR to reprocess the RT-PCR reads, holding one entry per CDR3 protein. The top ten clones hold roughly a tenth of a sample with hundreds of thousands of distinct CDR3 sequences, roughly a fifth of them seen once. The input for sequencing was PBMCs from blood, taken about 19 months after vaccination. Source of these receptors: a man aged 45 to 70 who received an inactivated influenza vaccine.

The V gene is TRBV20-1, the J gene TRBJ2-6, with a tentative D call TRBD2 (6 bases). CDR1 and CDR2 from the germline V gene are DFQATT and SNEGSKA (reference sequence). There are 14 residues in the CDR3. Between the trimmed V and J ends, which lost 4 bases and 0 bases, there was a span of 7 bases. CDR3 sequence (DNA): TGCAGTGCTATTAGCGGCTCTGGGGCCAACGTCCTGACTTTC. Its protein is CSAISGSGANVLTF.

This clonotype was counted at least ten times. The CDR3 loop is CASRPFWGGKSSTDTQYF. As DNA, the CDR3 is TGTGCCAGCAGGCCCTTTTGGGGGGGCAAGTCTAGCACAGATACGCAGTATTTT. The chain joins TRBV27 to TRBJ2-3, with D possibly being TRBD2 (7 bases). This CDR3 region has 18 residues. Trimming stripped 6 bases from V and 0 bases from J, with 22 bases between. Germline CDR1 MNHEY, CDR2 SMNVEV (reference sequence).

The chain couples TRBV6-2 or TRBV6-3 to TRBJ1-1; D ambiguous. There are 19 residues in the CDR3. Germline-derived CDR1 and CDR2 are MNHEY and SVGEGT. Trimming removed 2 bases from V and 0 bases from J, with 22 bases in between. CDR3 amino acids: CASSYNFLVDTEMNTEAFF. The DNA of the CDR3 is TGTGCCAGCAGTTACAATTTTTTAGTTGATACTGAGATGAACACTGAAGCTTTCTTT.

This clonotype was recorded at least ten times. CDR3 bases: TGTGCCAGCAGTTCGACAGCCGCTAGCTATGGCTACACCTTC. It is translated as CASSSTAASYGYTF. The V call is TRBV6-5, the J call TRBJ1-2, with D maybe TRBD1 (5 bases). The CDR3 runs to 14 residues. Germline loops: CDR1 MNHEY, CDR2 SVGAGI. V lost 4 bases to trimming and J lost 4 bases, with 13 bases between them.